The 32 T cell receptor beta chains reported below all come from one sample, sequenced in a study of control samples from healthy donors and cancer patients. Assay used: immunoSEQ multiplex PCR; TCRdb lists only in-frame clones, some missing. The profile shows under 200,000 clones, 91% of them singletons. The sample taken for sequencing was blood. All receptors derive from a woman in her twenties or thirties in good health.

The chain uses TRBV9 and TRBJ2-2, with 7 bases matching TRBD1. CDR1 and CDR2 from the germline V gene are SGDLS and YYNGEE. After removal of 3 bases from V and 1 base from J, the junction contained 0 bases not matched to a gene. CDR3 size: 14 residues. The CDR3 region has the DNA TGTGCCAGCAGCGACAGGGGGAACACCGGGGAGCTGTTTTTT. Its translation is CASSDRGNTGELFF.

The gene calls are TRBV9 and TRBJ2-7, with D possibly being TRBD2 (6 bases). CDR3 length: 12 residues. Per the germline V gene, CDR1 is SGDLS and CDR2 is YYNGEE. The ends were cut back, 4 bases at V and 6 bases at J, with 11 bases in the middle. The CDR3 here is CASSRTSSEQYF. CDR3 sequence (DNA): TGTGCCAGCAGCCGCACTAGCTCCGAGCAGTACTTC.

The chain couples TRBV27 to TRBJ2-1; perhaps TRBD2 as D (5 bases). The germline V and J ends were trimmed by 0 bases and 4 bases, with 13 bases remaining between them. Germline V gene sequence: CDR1 MNHEY, CDR2 SMNVEV (reference sequence). This CDR3 has 16 residues. The CDR3 here is CASSLSGIWRYNEQFF. CDR3 DNA sequence: TGTGCCAGCAGTTTATCCGGGATTTGGAGATACAATGAGCAGTTCTTC.

The rearrangement links TRBV7-2 to TRBJ1-4; 12 bases are a match to TRBD1. This CDR3 spans 14 amino acids. The ends lost 5 bases at V and 7 bases at J; junction bases unmatched: 2. The V gene's germline CDR1 is SGHTA and CDR2 FQGNSA. The CDR3 here is CASSKGQGAEKLFF. The CDR3 region has the DNA TGTGCCAGCAGCAAGGGACAGGGGGCTGAAAAACTGTTTTTT.

This clone was observed a handful of times. The CDR3 coding sequence is TGTGCCACCAGTGCCGGGTGGGGTGGCTACACCTTC. Amino acids: CATSAGWGGYTF. The chain uses TRBV24-1 and TRBJ1-2, with no clear D. The CDR3 has 12 residues. From germline, CDR1 is KGHDR and CDR2 SFDVKD. The V end lost 5 bases, the J end lost 7 bases, and 10 bases lay between the germline ends.

This clone occurred once. The rearrangement links TRBV7-2 to TRBJ2-3, with a weak D call TRBD2 (6 bases). There are 16 residues in the CDR3. Trimming took off 1 base at V and 1 base at J, with 12 bases between the two ends. CDR1 and CDR2 (germline): SGHTA, FQGNSA. CDR3 nucleotides: TGTGCCAGCAGCTTAGTCCGAACGGGAGGCACAGATACGCAGTATTTT. Amino acids: CASSLVRTGGTDTQYF.

CDR3 protein: CASRPSSTDTQYF. The CDR3 DNA follows: TGTGCCAGTAGGCCTAGCAGCACAGATACGCAGTATTTT. V gene TRBV19 combines with J gene TRBJ2-3; perhaps TRBD2 as D (5 bases). V was pared by 6 bases and J by 0 bases, with 7 bases between. CDR1 is LNHDA and CDR2 is SQIVND in the germline V gene (reference sequence). This CDR3 comprises 13 residues.

This rearrangement joins TRBV2 to TRBJ1-2, with 9 bases identical to TRBD1. Trimming cost V 7 bases and J 6 bases; bases outside gene matches: 9. Germline values: CDR1 SNHLY, CDR2 FYNNEI. This CDR3 comprises 14 residues. This chain's CDR3 is CASTLGDRAHGYTF. CDR3 DNA: TGTGCCAGCACCCTAGGGGACAGGGCGCATGGCTACACCTTC.

The genes are TRBV29-1 and TRBJ2-5; perhaps D is TRBD1 or TRBD2 (5 bases each). V dropped 4 bases and J dropped 5 bases, with 11 bases sitting between them. The CDR3 is 12 amino acids. Germline CDR1 and CDR2: SQVTM and ANQGSEA. The DNA of the CDR3 is TGCAGCGTTGGGGGGTGGCGGGAGACCCAGTACTTC. Protein product: CSVGGWRETQYF. Drawing the rest from reference TRBV29-1 and TRBJ2-5, the complete variable domain is SAVISQKPSRDICQRGTSLTIQCQVDSQVTMMFWYRQQPGQSLTLIATANQGSEATYESGFVIDKFPISRPNLTFSTLTVSNMSPEDSSIYLCSVGGWRETQYFGPGTRLLVL.

This clone was detected once. The chain employs TRBV23-1 and TRBJ1-6; no definite D call. TRBV23-1 is assigned to the ORF class and has an uncertain function. The CDR3 totals 16 residues. With 0 bases removed from V and 0 bases from J, the gap between germline ends came to 6 bases. This chain's CDR3 is CASSQSESSYNSPLHF. The CDR3 DNA follows: TGCGCCAGCAGTCAATCCGAGAGCTCCTATAATTCACCCCTCCACTTT.

This chain joins TRBV3-1 (or the pseudogene TRBV3-2) and TRBJ2-1, with D possibly matching TRBD2 (5 bases). CDR3 length: 15 residues. V lost 1 base and J lost 0, with 7 bases in between. Per germline, CDR1 LGHDT and CDR2 YNNKEL (reference sequence). The DNA of the CDR3 is TGTGCCAGCAGCCAAGCGGGAACCTCCTACAATGAGCAGTTCTTC. Protein product: CASSQAGTSYNEQFF.

This clone was counted once. Here the CDR3 DNA reads TGTGCCAGCAGTGTGACAGGGGGAGCTGGAAACACCATATATTTT. The encoded protein is CASSVTGGAGNTIYF. This chain joins TRBV28 and TRBJ1-3; 9 nucleotides match TRBD1. Germline V lookup: CDR1 MDHEN, CDR2 SYDVKM. The CDR3 runs 15 residues. With 5 bases clipped from V and 2 bases from J, the junction kept 4 bases outside the gene matches.

The chain carries TRBV19 and TRBJ1-5; D uncertain. The CDR3 is made up of 11 amino acids. Germline loops: CDR1 LNHDA, CDR2 SQIVND (reference sequence). V lost 11 bases to trimming and J lost 4 bases, with 9 bases between them. The CDR3 protein is CAGPSNQPQHF. The CDR3 nucleotides are TGTGCCGGGCCGTCAAATCAGCCCCAGCATTTT.

V gene TRBV10-1 combines with J gene TRBJ1-2, with TRBD1 identical over 7 bases. Germline assignment: CDR1 WNHNN and CDR2 SYGVQD (reference sequence). V lost 6 bases and J lost 3; bases outside the gene matches: 4. The CDR3 totals 13 residues. This chain's CDR3 is CASRSGTDYGYTF. DNA of the CDR3: TGCGCCAGCAGATCCGGGACAGACTATGGCTACACCTTC.

J is TRBJ2-1 and V is TRBV5-6, with D possibly being TRBD1 (5 bases). Germline CDR1 and CDR2: SGHDT and YYEEEE. The CDR3 runs 16 residues. V was trimmed by 0 bases and J by 0 bases, leaving 10 bases between them. CDR3 protein: CASSLGGPSSYNEQFF. The DNA of the CDR3 is TGTGCCAGCAGCTTGGGGGGCCCGAGCTCCTACAATGAGCAGTTCTTC.

The chain carries TRBV6-5 and TRBJ1-1; TRBD1 matches at 8 bases. CDR3 size: 14 residues. Trimming took 10 bases from V and 1 from J; bases not matched to a gene: 8. Per the germline V gene, CDR1 is MNHEY and CDR2 is SVGAGI. CDR3 sequence: CATRTGGRNTEAFF. CDR3 bases: TGTGCCACCCGTACAGGGGGTAGGAACACTGAAGCTTTCTTT.

The rearrangement uses TRBV19 and TRBJ1-5; D remains ambiguous. The CDR3 spans 14 residues. Trimming removed 0 bases at V and 4 bases at J, with 7 bases between. Germline V CDR1 and CDR2: LNHDA, SQIVND (reference sequence). CDR3 sequence: CASSIDTGNQPQHF. The CDR3 DNA follows: TGTGCCAGTAGTATAGACACCGGTAATCAGCCCCAGCATTTT.

The chain links TRBV24-1 to TRBJ2-3; TRBD2 aligns across 12 bases. The junction had 1 base not matched to a gene; V was cut back by 3 bases and J by 1 base. There are 16 residues in the CDR3. CDR1 and CDR2 from the germline V gene are KGHDR and SFDVKD. The CDR3 loop reads CATSDRTSGGTDTQYF. The CDR3, as DNA: TGTGCCACCAGTGATCGGACTAGCGGGGGCACAGATACGCAGTATTTT.

V gene TRBV29-1 combines with J gene TRBJ1-1; the match to TRBD1 covers 7 bases. V lost 3 bases to trimming and J lost 3 bases; unmatched junction nucleotides: 4. The germline CDR1 and CDR2 sequences are SQVTM and ANQGSEA. The CDR3 runs to 13 residues. CDR3 in DNA: TGCAGCGTTGACAGGGGGGGGGACACTGAAGCTTTCTTT. This encodes CSVDRGGDTEAFF.

The table lists this clone with a count of one. This chain connects TRBV10-3 to TRBJ1-2; 7 bases fit TRBD1. CDR3 size: 14 residues. Germline lookup yields CDR1 ENHRY and CDR2 SYGVKD. J was trimmed by 6 bases and V by 0 bases; bases with no gene match: 4. The DNA of the CDR3 is TGTGCCATCAGTGAGTCGATACAGGGGAATGGCTACACCTTC. Translation: CAISESIQGNGYTF.

This sequence joins TRBV11-2 and TRBJ1-1; TRBD1 aligns across 8 bases. V dropped 5 bases and J dropped 0; count of bases not matched to a gene: 5. CDR1 and CDR2 (germline): SGHAT, FQNNGV. CDR3 length equals 15 residues. In DNA form, the CDR3 reads TGTGCCAGCAGCAAGGGACAGGATATGAACACTGAAGCTTTCTTT. Translation: CASSKGQDMNTEAFF.

The V and J genes are TRBV3-1 (or the pseudogene TRBV3-2) and TRBJ2-1, with D uncertain. Trimming pared 1 base from V and 9 bases from J, leaving 13 bases between. The CDR3 is made up of 14 amino acids. CDR1 is LGHDT, CDR2 YNNKEL, per germline (reference sequence). This CDR3 is CASSQGILVTEQFF. CDR3 bases: TGTGCCAGCAGCCAAGGTATACTTGTCACTGAGCAGTTCTTC.

The chain has TRBV24-1 and TRBJ2-7; possibly TRBD1 for D (6 bases). The germline V gene has CDR1 KGHDR and CDR2 SFDVKD. V lost 3 bases and J lost 5, with 10 bases in between. The CDR3 runs to 13 residues. As DNA, the CDR3 is TGTGCCACCAGTGATGGTCACAGGGACGAGCAGTACTTC. It codes for CATSDGHRDEQYF.

The genes are TRBV28 and TRBJ2-3; the D gene is possibly TRBD2 (6 bases). Trimming took off 6 bases at V and 4 bases at J, with 17 bases between the two ends. This CDR3 contains 15 residues. Germline CDR1 reads MDHEN; CDR2 reads SYDVKM. The CDR3 protein is CASSPGGRRSDTQYF. The CDR3 DNA reads as TGTGCCAGCAGCCCCGGAGGGCGGAGGTCAGATACGCAGTATTTT.

The chain employs TRBV24-1 and TRBJ1-2; a possible D gene is TRBD1 (5 bases). The CDR3 is 13 amino acids. CDR1 is KGHDR, CDR2 SFDVKD, per germline. V was pared by 10 bases and J by 0 bases, with 11 bases between. The CDR3 loop reads CATRQIPNYGYTF. The CDR3 bases are TGTGCCACGAGACAGATACCTAACTATGGCTACACCTTC.

This clone occurred once. The chain joins TRBV6-5 to TRBJ1-4; D gene uncertain. Germline V CDR1 and CDR2: MNHEY, SVGAGI. The CDR3 has 15 residues. Between the trimmed V and J ends, which lost 1 base and 3 bases, there was a span of 9 bases. CDR3 in DNA: TGTGCCAGCAGTTACTTCTCGAGCTCTAATGAAAAACTGTTTTTT. This gives the protein CASSYFSSSNEKLFF.

This chain uses TRBV28 with TRBJ1-2; 8 bases align to TRBD1. J was trimmed by 8 bases and V by 8 bases; bases with no gene match: 7. CDR3 length: 12 residues. From germline, CDR1 is MDHEN and CDR2 SYDVKM. CDR3 in DNA: TGTGCCAGCGGGGACAGGAGGAAGGGCTACACCTTC. Translation: CASGDRRKGYTF.

This rearrangement joins TRBV12-3 or TRBV12-4 to TRBJ2-5; TRBD1 is a possible D gene (6 bases). This CDR3 region has 13 residues. V lost 3 bases and J 4 bases, leaving 9 bases between the germline ends. The CDR3 region has the DNA TGTGCCAGCAGTTTCGCAGGGGCAGAGACCCAGTACTTC. Translating it yields CASSFAGAETQYF.

This rearrangement joins TRBV25-1 to TRBJ2-6, with no clear D. The CDR3 loop spans 15 amino acids. V was pared by 1 base and J by 0 bases, with 4 bases between. CDR1 and CDR2 (germline): MGHDK, SYGVNS. The CDR3 region has the DNA TGTGCCAGCAGTGAATGGATCTCTGGGGCCAACGTCCTGACTTTC. Translation gives CASSEWISGANVLTF.

This sequence joins TRBV18 and TRBJ1-1; tentatively, D is TRBD1 (5 bases). Trimming shortened V by 4 bases and J by 2 bases, and 17 bases separated the two germline ends. This CDR3 is built from 16 residues. Germline V gene sequence: CDR1 KGHSH, CDR2 LQKENI. The CDR3 DNA reads TGTGCCAGCTCACTCGGGACCCTTGCATTAAACACTGAAGCTTTCTTT. The encoded protein is CASSLGTLALNTEAFF.

The chain employs TRBV10-3 and TRBJ1-6, with 7 nucleotides matching TRBD1. The CDR3 loop spans 13 amino acids. The V segment lost 8 bases and the J segment 7 bases; nucleotides outside the gene matches: 5. Germline CDR1 reads ENHRY; CDR2 reads SYGVKD. The CDR3 DNA sequence: TGTGCCATCGGAGAGGGGGCGAATTCACCCCTCCACTTT. Its translation: CAIGEGANSPLHF.

The gene calls are TRBV7-9 and TRBJ2-7; no reliable D call. CDR3 length: 11 amino acids. Trimming removed 1 base from V and 9 bases from J, with 7 bases in between. Looked up from germline, CDR1 is SEHNR and CDR2 is FQNEAQ (reference sequence). The CDR3 region has the DNA TGTGCCAGCAGCTTAGGGGCAGCGCAGTACTTC. It yields the protein CASSLGAAQYF.